Below, 3 T cell receptor beta chains from the same sample are listed, as sequenced in a study of blood T cells in healthy people across ages. Combining a sample-barcoded 5' primer with a J-beta primer mix, a second PCR ran for roughly 7 to 11 cycles. TCRdb re-called the 5' RACE reads with MiXCR, one entry per CDR3 protein. The sample has roughly 1.9 million distinct CDR3 sequences, about two fifths seen once. The specimen was blood. The receptor source for this set is a human donor in good health.

This clonotype was recorded at least ten times. This rearrangement joins TRBV7-2 to TRBJ1-5; unclear D gene. Germline V CDR1 and CDR2: SGHTA, FQGNSA. This CDR3 contains 12 residues. Trimming removed 2 bases at V and 5 bases at J, with 4 bases between. The CDR3 bases are TGTGCCAGCAGCTTATTCGATCAGCCCCAGCATTTT. It specifies CASSLFDQPQHF.

Notes on this clonotype: The junction differs from germline at one of its ends, possibly a read error. The chain is built from TRBV4-2 and TRBJ2-7; D call uncertain. This CDR3 is built from 15 residues. From germline, CDR1 is LGHNA and CDR2 YNFKEQ. The CDR3 sequence is CVSSQDHRGRYEQDF. Here the CDR3 DNA reads TGTGTCAGCAGCCAAGATCATCGAGGACGGTACGAGCAGGACTTC.

This clonotype was detected a few times. The chain recombines TRBV10-3 with TRBJ2-1, with D maybe TRBD2 (6 bases). Trimming left V 0 bases short and J 10 bases short, with 10 bases between. In germline, CDR1 is ENHRY, CDR2 SYGVKD. The CDR3 consists of 13 residues. CDR3 sequence: CAISESWEDEQFF. The CDR3 DNA sequence: TGTGCCATCAGTGAGTCGTGGGAGGACGAGCAGTTCTTC.